Sequencing of this T cell receptor (beta chain) was carried out in a study of blood T cell repertoires in COVID-19. Study in general: Donors in the United States, Italy and Spain gave samples during acute or convalescent COVID-19. From T cells, B-cell-depleted T cells, or PBMCs came the material, which was cDNA or gDNA.

The CDR3 has 18 residues. Germline V gives CDR1 SGHDN, CDR2 FVKESK. V dropped 0 bases and J dropped 1 base, with 17 bases sitting between them. Assay used: immunoSEQ multiplex PCR; TCRdb lists only in-frame clones, some missing. The sample has more than 95,000 clones; roughly four fifths are singletons. This chain joins TRBV14 and TRBJ2-3; TRBD2 might be the D (6 bases). The specimen was peripheral blood. The TCR comes from a woman at least 80 years old with active or convalescent COVID-19. The CDR3 protein is CASSQDWGSGTRTDTQYF. In DNA, the CDR3 is TGTGCCAGCAGCCAAGATTGGGGGAGTGGGACTCGCACAGATACGCAGTATTTT.